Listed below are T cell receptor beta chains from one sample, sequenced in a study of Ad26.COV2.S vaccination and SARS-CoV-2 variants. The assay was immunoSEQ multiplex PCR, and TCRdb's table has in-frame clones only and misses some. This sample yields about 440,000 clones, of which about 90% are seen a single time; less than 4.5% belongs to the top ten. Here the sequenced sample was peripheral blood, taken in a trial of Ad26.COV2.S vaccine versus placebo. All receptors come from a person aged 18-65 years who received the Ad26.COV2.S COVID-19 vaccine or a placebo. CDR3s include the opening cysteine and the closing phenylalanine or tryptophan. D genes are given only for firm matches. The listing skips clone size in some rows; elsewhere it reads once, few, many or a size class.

CDR3nt: TGTGCCAGCAGCGTGACCGACGGCTCCTACAATGAGCAGTTCTTC
CDR3aa: CASSVTDGSYNEQFF
abundance: -
d_gene: -
v_gene: TRBV9
j_gene: TRBJ2-1

CDR3nt: TGTGCCAGTGGTGCGGGAGGGCCAAACGAGCAGTACTTC
CDR3aa: CASGAGGPNEQYF
abundance: -
d_gene: TRBD2
v_gene: TRBV27
j_gene: TRBJ2-7

CDR3nt: TGTGCCACCAGCAGAGATACTACGGGGGCCCGGGAGACCCAGTACTTC
CDR3aa: CATSRDTTGARETQYF
abundance: once
d_gene: -
v_gene: TRBV15
j_gene: TRBJ2-5

CDR3nt: TGTGCCAGCAGCTTTGGTAGCGGGAGTTATGATGAGCAGTTCTTC
CDR3aa: CASSFGSGSYDEQFF
abundance: -
d_gene: TRBD2
v_gene: TRBV7-8
j_gene: TRBJ2-1

CDR3nt: TGCGCCAGCAGCCAAGATAGGCAGGGTTACGAGCAGTACTTC
CDR3aa: CASSQDRQGYEQYF
abundance: -
d_gene: -
v_gene: TRBV4-3
j_gene: TRBJ2-7

CDR3nt: TGTGCCAGCAGTTTGGGGACAACCGGGGATGAGCAGTTCTTC
CDR3aa: CASSLGTTGDEQFF
abundance: -
d_gene: -
v_gene: TRBV28
j_gene: TRBJ2-1

CDR3nt: TGTGCCAGCCCTGTAGCGGGATTGAAAGAGACCCAGTACTTC
CDR3aa: CASPVAGLKETQYF
abundance: -
d_gene: TRBD2
v_gene: TRBV3-1/TRBV3-2
j_gene: TRBJ2-5

CDR3nt: TGTGCCAGCAGTTTATTCCTGGGGGCAGATACGCAGTATTTT
CDR3aa: CASSLFLGADTQYF
abundance: -
d_gene: -
v_gene: TRBV27
j_gene: TRBJ2-3

CDR3nt: TGTGCCAGCAGCACGAGCAGTTACACCGGGGAGCTGTTTTTT
CDR3aa: CASSTSSYTGELFF
abundance: -
d_gene: -
v_gene: TRBV9
j_gene: TRBJ2-2

CDR3nt: TGTGCCAGCAGCGTAGCGGCGGTCTCCTACGAGCAGTACTTC
CDR3aa: CASSVAAVSYEQYF
abundance: -
d_gene: -
v_gene: TRBV9
j_gene: TRBJ2-7

CDR3nt: TGTGCCAGCAGTGAGGGAGGCACAGATACGCAGTATTTT
CDR3aa: CASSEGGTDTQYF
abundance: -
d_gene: -
v_gene: TRBV25-1
j_gene: TRBJ2-3

CDR3nt: TGTGCCAGCAGCTGGACTAGCGGCAATGAGCAGTTCTTC
CDR3aa: CASSWTSGNEQFF
abundance: once
d_gene: TRBD2
v_gene: TRBV9
j_gene: TRBJ2-1

CDR3nt: TGTGCCAGCAGCTTACTGGCGGGAAGACCCTACAATGAGCAGTTCTTC
CDR3aa: CASSLLAGRPYNEQFF
abundance: once
d_gene: -
v_gene: TRBV7-3
j_gene: TRBJ2-1

CDR3nt: TGTGCCAGCAGCCAAGGGACAGATTGGGGCTACACCTTC
CDR3aa: CASSQGTDWGYTF
abundance: -
d_gene: TRBD1
v_gene: TRBV28
j_gene: TRBJ1-2

CDR3nt: TGTGCCAGCAGCGTAGGTCAGGGGATGGGGGAGACCCAGTACTTC
CDR3aa: CASSVGQGMGETQYF
abundance: -
d_gene: -
v_gene: TRBV9
j_gene: TRBJ2-5

CDR3nt: TGTGCCAGCAGCTTAGGATTCCCCAGGCAAACCCTCTCTGGAAACACCATATATTTT
CDR3aa: CASSLGFPRQTLSGNTIYF
abundance: -
d_gene: -
v_gene: TRBV7-9
j_gene: TRBJ1-3

CDR3nt: TGTGCCAGCAGTGGGGAGAGCAATCAGCCCCAGCATTTT
CDR3aa: CASSGESNQPQHF
abundance: few
d_gene: -
v_gene: TRBV2
j_gene: TRBJ1-5

CDR3nt: TGTGCCACCAGCAGACGGGCTAGCGCGGGGGGAGAGACCCAGTACTTC
CDR3aa: CATSRRASAGGETQYF
abundance: -
d_gene: TRBD2
v_gene: TRBV15
j_gene: TRBJ2-5

CDR3nt: TGTGCCAGCAGCTTGGGGCAGGGCCGTTCTTGGTCCCAGTACTTC
CDR3aa: CASSLGQGRSWSQYF
abundance: -
d_gene: -
v_gene: TRBV5-4
j_gene: TRBJ2-5

CDR3nt: TGTGCCAGCAGCCAATCCGGACAGGGAAACTACGAGCAGTACTTC
CDR3aa: CASSQSGQGNYEQYF
abundance: -
d_gene: TRBD1
v_gene: TRBV4-2
j_gene: TRBJ2-7

CDR3nt: TGTGCCAGCAGCGATCTAAGAACGGTATCAATGGAGACCCAGTACTTC
CDR3aa: CASSDLRTVSMETQYF
abundance: -
d_gene: -
v_gene: TRBV11-1
j_gene: TRBJ2-5

CDR3nt: TGTGCCAGCAGTCCTCCATGGGGGGCGCGGACTGAAGCTTTCTTT
CDR3aa: CASSPPWGARTEAFF
abundance: -
d_gene: -
v_gene: TRBV28
j_gene: TRBJ1-1

CDR3nt: TGTGCCAGCAGTACTCCCCGAGGACTAGCGGGAGGGCCTGGGGAGACCCAGTACTTC
CDR3aa: CASSTPRGLAGGPGETQYF
abundance: -
d_gene: TRBD2
v_gene: TRBV6-2/TRBV6-3
j_gene: TRBJ2-5

CDR3nt: TGTGCCAGCAGCCACCGAGCCACGTCCTATAATTCACCCCTCCACTTT
CDR3aa: CASSHRATSYNSPLHF
abundance: -
d_gene: -
v_gene: TRBV3-1/TRBV3-2
j_gene: TRBJ1-6

CDR3nt: TGTGCCAGCAGTTCTTTAGGGGACAGATTAGACCAAGAGACCCAGTACTTC
CDR3aa: CASSSLGDRLDQETQYF
abundance: -
d_gene: TRBD1
v_gene: TRBV6-2/TRBV6-3
j_gene: TRBJ2-5

CDR3nt: TGCAGCGTTGCCCCACAGGGAAATGAAAAACTGTTTTTT
CDR3aa: CSVAPQGNEKLFF
abundance: -
d_gene: -
v_gene: TRBV29-1
j_gene: TRBJ1-4

CDR3nt: TGTGCCAGCAGCGCTTCCTCCGGGACAGGGTACGTTGAGCAGTACTTC
CDR3aa: CASSASSGTGYVEQYF
abundance: -
d_gene: TRBD1
v_gene: TRBV7-6
j_gene: TRBJ2-7

CDR3nt: TGTGCCAGCAGTTACACTGGGGGCGCGTTTGAAGCTTTCTTT
CDR3aa: CASSYTGGAFEAFF
abundance: -
d_gene: -
v_gene: TRBV6-2/TRBV6-3
j_gene: TRBJ1-1

CDR3nt: TGTGCCAGCAGCCAAGCGGGACAGGGACCCTACGAGCAGTACTTC
CDR3aa: CASSQAGQGPYEQYF
abundance: once
d_gene: TRBD1
v_gene: TRBV4-2
j_gene: TRBJ2-7

CDR3nt: TGTGCCAGCAGCTTGGGGGCGGGTAATGAAAAACTGTTTTTT
CDR3aa: CASSLGAGNEKLFF
abundance: -
d_gene: -
v_gene: TRBV5-6
j_gene: TRBJ1-4

CDR3nt: TGTGCCAGCAGTTCAGGGGGCTTGGACTACGAGCAGTACTTC
CDR3aa: CASSSGGLDYEQYF
abundance: -
d_gene: TRBD1
v_gene: TRBV28
j_gene: TRBJ2-7

CDR3nt: TGTGCTAGTGGGTCTGGGCGGTCGAACACTGAAGCTTTCTTT
CDR3aa: CASGSGRSNTEAFF
abundance: -
d_gene: -
v_gene: TRBV12-5
j_gene: TRBJ1-1

CDR3nt: TGTGCCAGCCGAGGACAGACGAACACCGGGGAGCTGTTTTTT
CDR3aa: CASRGQTNTGELFF
abundance: -
d_gene: -
v_gene: TRBV2
j_gene: TRBJ2-2

CDR3nt: TGTGCCAGTAGTCGGGGATTCCGGGCGGCCTACAATGAGCAGTTCTTC
CDR3aa: CASSRGFRAAYNEQFF
abundance: -
d_gene: -
v_gene: TRBV19
j_gene: TRBJ2-1

CDR3nt: TGCGCCAGCAGCTCTGGACTAGCGGGGAGGGGGGATGAGCAGTTCTTC
CDR3aa: CASSSGLAGRGDEQFF
abundance: -
d_gene: TRBD2
v_gene: TRBV5-1
j_gene: TRBJ2-1

CDR3nt: TGTGCCAGCAGCCCGGACTACTCCTACGAGCAGTACTTC
CDR3aa: CASSPDYSYEQYF
abundance: -
d_gene: -
v_gene: TRBV9
j_gene: TRBJ2-7

CDR3nt: TGTGCCAGCAGTCCCCCCGAGGAAGACTACGAGCAGTACTTC
CDR3aa: CASSPPEEDYEQYF
abundance: -
d_gene: -
v_gene: TRBV28
j_gene: TRBJ2-7

CDR3nt: TGTGCCAGCAGATTTGTCCCGCTGGGACAGGGGCCCTACGAGCAGTACTTC
CDR3aa: CASRFVPLGQGPYEQYF
abundance: -
d_gene: TRBD1
v_gene: TRBV27
j_gene: TRBJ2-7

CDR3nt: TGTGCCAGCAGCCGGACTAGCGGTAACAATGAGCAGTTCTTC
CDR3aa: CASSRTSGNNEQFF
abundance: -
d_gene: TRBD2
v_gene: TRBV6-5
j_gene: TRBJ2-1

CDR3nt: TGCGCCAGCAGCTTTAGGCCGGGTCCAGCTTCCTACGAGCAGTACTTC
CDR3aa: CASSFRPGPASYEQYF
abundance: -
d_gene: -
v_gene: TRBV5-1
j_gene: TRBJ2-7